This entry features one T cell receptor (beta chain) sequence. The data stem from a study of blood T cell repertoires in COVID-19. Study at large: The origin of the acute and convalescent COVID-19 samples was the United States, Italy and Spain. T cells, B-cell-depleted T cells, or PBMCs provided the cDNA or gDNA that served as material.

Germline V gene sequence: CDR1 SGHNT, CDR2 YENEEA. The CDR3 runs 13 residues. Trimming shortened V by 1 base and J by 7 bases, and 8 bases separated the two germline ends. In the authors' workflow: How many nucleated cells were present was estimated from reference gene primer amplification. Clones were sequenced by immunoSEQ multiplex PCR, and TCRdb holds only the in-frame ones, with some missing. V and J calls and clone size are as listed in that table; D and trimming were resolved from the DNA. The sample records nearly 350,000 clones, more than 75% being singletons. The chain carries TRBV11-3 and TRBJ2-1, with a weak D call TRBD2 (5 bases). This clonotype was sampled from a woman younger than 30 who had recovered from COVID-19. The sample consisted of peripheral blood. CDR3 DNA: TGTGCCAGCAGCTTAGTAAGAGGGAATGAGCAGTTCTTC. It encodes CASSLVRGNEQFF. The full variable domain, its missing parts supplied by reference TRBV11-3 and TRBJ2-1, is EAGVVQSPRYKIIEKKQPVAFWCNPISGHNTLYWYLQNLGQGPELLIRYENEEAVDDSQLPKDRFSAERLKGVDSTLKIQPAELGDSAVYLCASSLVRGNEQFFGPGTRLTVL.